The next 4 T cell receptor beta chains were all read from a single sample in a study of cytomegalovirus exposure and HLA in healthy donors. 60 Vbeta and 13 Jbeta primers were used in PCR. TCRdb's copy holds only in-frame clones and misses some; the assay was immunoSEQ multiplex PCR. The sample records around 250,000 clones, around 81% being singletons. Sequenced: PBMCs. The receptors shown here come from a woman between 55 and 75 years old in good health and CMV-seropositive.

In its sample, this clone was seen a few times. At one boundary the junction diverges from the germline segment, which might be a read error. The J gene is TRBJ1-1, the V gene TRBV10-3; no reliable D call. CDR3 size: 14 residues. Germline loops: CDR1 ENHRY, CDR2 SYGVKD. The CDR3 DNA reads TGTGCCAGCAGTGAAGCCGGGGTATGGACTGAAGCTTTCTTT. Translating gives CASSEAGVWTEAFF.

CDR3 nucleotides: TGCGCCAGCAGCTTGGTGAGGGCAGATACGCAGTATTTT. Translating gives CASSLVRADTQYF. The rearrangement joins TRBV5-1 to TRBJ2-3; tentatively, D is TRBD2 (5 bases). The CDR3 has 13 amino acids. Trimming cost V 0 bases and J 4 bases, with 6 bases left between them. The germline V gene has CDR1 SGHRS and CDR2 YFSETQ. Full variable domain (remainder filled in from reference TRBV5-1 and TRBJ2-3): KAGVTQTPRYLIKTRGQQVTLSCSPISGHRSVSWYQQTPGQGLQFLFEYFSETQRNKGNFPGRFSGRQFSNSRSEMNVSTLELGDSALYLCASSLVRADTQYFGPGTRLTVL.

V usage is TRBV2 and J usage is TRBJ2-2; 8 nucleotides match TRBD2. The length of the CDR3 is 14 residues. The germline CDR1 and CDR2 sequences are SNHLY and FYNNEI. V shed 8 bases and J 1 base; nucleotides not matched to a gene: 3. The CDR3 reads CASDTSGNTGELFF. The CDR3 DNA follows: TGTGCCAGCGACACTAGCGGGAACACCGGGGAGCTGTTTTTT.

The CDR3 protein is CASSSHLGGEDYNEQFF. For the CDR3, the DNA is TGTGCCAGCAGTTCACATCTGGGGGGAGAAGACTACAATGAGCAGTTCTTC. This chain joins TRBV28 and TRBJ2-1; possibly TRBD2 for D (6 bases). The germline V gene has CDR1 MDHEN and CDR2 SYDVKM. The length of the CDR3 is 17 residues. V was pared by 4 bases and J by 3 bases, with 19 bases between.